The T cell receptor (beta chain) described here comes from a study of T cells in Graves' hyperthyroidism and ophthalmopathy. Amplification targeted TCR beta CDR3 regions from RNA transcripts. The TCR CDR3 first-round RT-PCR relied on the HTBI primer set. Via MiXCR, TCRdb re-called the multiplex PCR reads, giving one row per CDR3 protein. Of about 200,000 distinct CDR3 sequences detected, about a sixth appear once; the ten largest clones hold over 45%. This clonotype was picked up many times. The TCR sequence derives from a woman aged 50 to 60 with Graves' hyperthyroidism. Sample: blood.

The CDR3, as DNA: TGTGCCTGGACCCGGGAATACGAGCAGTACTTC. Amino acid sequence: CAWTREYEQYF. The rearrangement links TRBV30 to TRBJ2-7; D might be TRBD2 (5 bases). The CDR3 has 11 residues. Germline lookup yields CDR1 GTSNPN and CDR2 SVGIG (reference sequence). V lost 4 bases and J 4 bases, leaving 8 bases between the germline ends.